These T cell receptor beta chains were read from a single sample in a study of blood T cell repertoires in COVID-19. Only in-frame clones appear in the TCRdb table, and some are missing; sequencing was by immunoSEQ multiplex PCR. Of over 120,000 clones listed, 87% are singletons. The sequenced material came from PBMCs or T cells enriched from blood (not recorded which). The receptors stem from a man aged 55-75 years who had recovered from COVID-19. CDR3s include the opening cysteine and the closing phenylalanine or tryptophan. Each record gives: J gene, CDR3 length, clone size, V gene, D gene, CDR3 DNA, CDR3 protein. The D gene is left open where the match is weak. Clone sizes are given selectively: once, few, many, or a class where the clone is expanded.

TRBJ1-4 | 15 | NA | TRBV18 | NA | TGTGCCAGCTCACTCGACAGGTCAACTAATGAAAAACTGTTTTTT | CASSLDRSTNEKLFF
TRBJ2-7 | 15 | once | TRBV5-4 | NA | TGTGCCAGCAGCCTGTTGTGGGGAGACAGGAGGGAGCAGTACTTC | CASSLLWGDRREQYF
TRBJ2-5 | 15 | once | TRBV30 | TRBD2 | TGTGCCTGGAGTGGACTTCCGCGGGGGGAGGAGACCCAGTACTTC | CAWSGLPRGEETQYF
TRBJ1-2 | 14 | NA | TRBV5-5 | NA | TGTGCCAGCAGCTTGGGAGGGAGGAACTATGGCTACACCTTC | CASSLGGRNYGYTF
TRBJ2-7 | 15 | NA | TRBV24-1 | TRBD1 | TGTGCCACCAGTGATATGGGACAGGGGGTCGCCGAGCAGTACTTC | CATSDMGQGVAEQYF
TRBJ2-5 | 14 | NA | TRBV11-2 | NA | TGTGCCAGCAGCTTTTTAGGTCGGGGAGAGACCCAGTACTTC | CASSFLGRGETQYF
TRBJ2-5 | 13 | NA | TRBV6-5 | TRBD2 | TGTGCCAGCAGATTAGCGGGAACGGAGACCCAGTACTTC | CASRLAGTETQYF
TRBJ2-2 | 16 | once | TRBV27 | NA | TGTGCCAGCGCCCAATCAGGGGCTACGAACACCGGGGAGCTGTTTTTT | CASAQSGATNTGELFF
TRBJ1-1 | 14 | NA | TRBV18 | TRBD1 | TGTGCCAGCTCACTAGGGACAGCGAACACTGAAGCTTTCTTT | CASSLGTANTEAFF
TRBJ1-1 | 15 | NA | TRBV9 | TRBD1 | TGTGCCAGCAGCGTAGGAACAGGGGCTGGCACTGAAGCTTTCTTT | CASSVGTGAGTEAFF
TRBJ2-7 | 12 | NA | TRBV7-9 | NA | TGTGCCAGCAGCTTTCGTCCCTACGAGCAGTACTTC | CASSFRPYEQYF
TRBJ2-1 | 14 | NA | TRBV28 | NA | TGTGCCAGCAGTTTTAGCGCATCCTACAATGAGCAGTTCTTC | CASSFSASYNEQFF
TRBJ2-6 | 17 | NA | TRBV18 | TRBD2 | TGTGCCAGCTCACCTCGGGGGGTTTCTTCTGGGGCCAACGTCCTGACTTTC | CASSPRGVSSGANVLTF
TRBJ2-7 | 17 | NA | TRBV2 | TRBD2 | TGTGCCAGCTTTCTTGAAGGGCTAGCGGGGCTATCCTACGAGCAGTACTTC | CASFLEGLAGLSYEQYF
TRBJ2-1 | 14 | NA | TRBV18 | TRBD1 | TGTGCCAGCTCACCGAGACAGGGGACCAATGAGCAGTTCTTC | CASSPRQGTNEQFF
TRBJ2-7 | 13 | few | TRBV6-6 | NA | TGTGCCACCACAGGGCAGTCCAGCCACGAGCAGTACTTC | CATTGQSSHEQYF
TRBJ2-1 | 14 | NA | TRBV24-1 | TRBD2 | TGTGCCACCAGACCTAGCGGGATTTACAATGAGCAGTTCTTC | CATRPSGIYNEQFF
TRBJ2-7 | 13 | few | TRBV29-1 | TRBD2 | TGCAGCGTAAGCGGGGGGAGCTCCTACGAGCAGTACTTC | CSVSGGSSYEQYF